These 20 T cell receptor beta chains share one sample of origin, sequenced in a study of blood T cell repertoires in COVID-19. Some clones are missing from TCRdb's copy, which holds only in-frame ones; the method was immunoSEQ multiplex PCR. The sample consists of about 130,000 clones, roughly 86% of them appearing once. The material sequenced was peripheral blood. The receptors here all came from a woman aged 55-69 years with acute or convalescent COVID-19.

The gene calls are TRBV7-9 and TRBJ2-7; the D gene is possibly TRBD2 (6 bases). Between the trimmed V and J ends, which lost 4 bases and 2 bases, there was a span of 21 bases. Germline-derived CDR1 and CDR2 are SEHNR and FQNEAQ (reference sequence). The CDR3 length is 17 residues. CDR3 sequence reads: CASSSRRKRGLTYEQYV. For the CDR3, the DNA is TGTGCCAGCAGCTCCCGTCGAAAGAGGGGACTCACCTACGAGCAGTACGTC.

The CDR3 region has the DNA TGTGCCAGCAGCAAAGAGGGGCAGGGGACTACACAGCGGGAGACAAGTGAGCAGTTCTTC. Translated: CASSKEGQGTTQRETSEQFF. The genes are TRBV21-1 and TRBJ2-1; TRBD2, the table's D call, lacks a check against the DNA. TRBV21-1 has pseudogene status. The CDR3 is 20 amino acids.

The V gene is TRBV3-1 (or the pseudogene TRBV3-2), the J gene TRBJ2-1, with 9 bases that match TRBD1. The CDR3 totals 15 residues. Trimming removed 4 bases from V and 2 bases from J; junction bases left unmatched: 3. Germline V lookup: CDR1 LGHDT, CDR2 YNNKEL (reference sequence). CDR3 loop: CASSLGQGPYNEQFF. For the CDR3, the DNA is TGTGCCAGCAGCCTGGGACAGGGCCCCTACAATGAGCAGTTCTTC.

This clone appeared a few times. The chain employs TRBV6-1 and TRBJ1-5; D gene uncertain. The CDR3 sequence is 16 residues long. The V end lost 2 bases, the J end lost 2 bases, and 13 bases lay between the germline ends. CDR1 and CDR2 (germline): MNHNS, SASEGT. In nucleotides, the CDR3 is TGTGCCAGCAGTGAAAGCCAGGATACGCGCAATCAGCCCCAGCATTTT. As protein: CASSESQDTRNQPQHF.

J is TRBJ1-2 and V is TRBV30; TRBD1 might be the D (5 bases). Trimming cost V 2 bases and J 8 bases, with 12 bases left between them. This CDR3 is 12 amino acids long. Germline V gene data show CDR1 as GTSNPN and CDR2 as SVGIG (reference sequence). The CDR3 loop reads CAWSPTGVGYTF. The CDR3 nucleotides are TGTGCCTGGAGTCCCACGGGGGTGGGCTACACCTTC.

The gene calls are TRBV19 and TRBJ1-1, with 11 nucleotides matching TRBD1. J gave up 3 bases and V 5 bases, and 11 bases lay outside the gene matches. There are 17 residues in the CDR3. Germline values: CDR1 LNHDA, CDR2 SQIVND (reference sequence). This CDR3 reads CASSSRGQGGWDTEAFF. The DNA for the CDR3 is TGTGCCAGTAGTTCCCGGGGACAGGGGGGATGGGACACTGAAGCTTTCTTT.

The chain recombines TRBV24-1 with TRBJ2-1; D is perhaps TRBD2 (6 bases). CDR3 length: 12 residues. V was shortened by 7 bases and J by 9 bases, with 12 bases between the two germline ends. CDR1 is KGHDR and CDR2 is SFDVKD in the germline V gene. CDR3 in DNA: TGTGCCACCAGCCTGGAGGGCACTGAGCAGTTCTTC. It specifies CATSLEGTEQFF.

V usage is TRBV28 and J usage is TRBJ2-5, with D perhaps TRBD1 (6 bases). CDR1 and CDR2 from the germline V gene are MDHEN and SYDVKM. Trimming cost V 4 bases and J 5 bases, with 17 bases left between them. This CDR3 contains 15 residues. DNA for the CDR3: TGTGCCAGCAGTTCGACGTTCAGGGGATCGGAGACCCAGTACTTC. Residues: CASSSTFRGSETQYF.

The chain couples TRBV6-5 to TRBJ1-1, with 8 positions matching TRBD1. The germline V gene encodes CDR1 MNHEY and CDR2 SVGAGI. The V and J ends lost 4 bases and 8 bases, in that order; junction bases with no gene match: 6. This CDR3 is 13 amino acids long. CDR3 sequence (DNA): TGTGCCAGCAGTTCCCTGACAGGGGCCGAAGCTTTCTTT. Amino acid sequence: CASSSLTGAEAFF.

This clone was counted once. V gene TRBV19 combines with J gene TRBJ2-5, with unresolved D. CDR1 and CDR2 from the germline V gene are LNHDA and SQIVND (reference sequence). V was clipped by 4 bases and J by 2 bases, with 14 bases between them. The CDR3 runs to 15 residues. The CDR3 reads CASSTPRHRQETQYF. In nucleotides, the CDR3 is TGTGCCAGTAGTACCCCCCGACACCGACAAGAGACCCAGTACTTC.

The count of this clone is one. The chain is built from TRBV6-2 or TRBV6-3 and TRBJ1-6; D unclear. CDR3 length equals 14 residues. Germline V lookup: CDR1 MNHEY, CDR2 SVGEGT. V lost 4 bases and J lost 9, with 13 bases in between. This chain's CDR3 is CASSLRNRLSPLHF. CDR3 DNA: TGTGCCAGCAGTTTGCGTAACCGTCTTTCACCCCTCCACTTT.

CDR3: CASSVSYYEQYF. The CDR3 DNA reads as TGTGCCAGCAGTGTAAGCTACTACGAGCAGTACTTC. The rearrangement links TRBV12-3 or TRBV12-4 to TRBJ2-7, with D hard to call. The CDR3 has 12 amino acids. V was clipped by 5 bases and J by 3 bases, with 8 bases between them.

The chain has TRBV11-3 and TRBJ1-3; no clear D. V was shortened by 2 bases and J by 8 bases, with 10 bases between the two germline ends. Germline V gene lookup returns CDR1 SGHNT and CDR2 YENEEA. The CDR3 is 13 amino acids. CDR3 sequence reads: CASSLTGRDTIYF. In DNA form, the CDR3 reads TGTGCCAGCAGCTTAACGGGAAGGGACACCATATATTTT.

The chain employs TRBV2 and TRBJ1-5; D gene unclear. Trimming left V 5 bases short and J 3 bases short, with 8 bases between. Germline lookup yields CDR1 SNHLY and CDR2 FYNNEI. The CDR3 consists of 13 residues. CDR3 sequence reads: CASSTAVNQPQHF. In nucleotides, the CDR3 is TGTGCCAGCAGTACAGCCGTCAATCAGCCCCAGCATTTT.

The table lists this clone with a count of one. The identical CDR3 is also encoded by other nucleotide sequences in the sample. The J gene is TRBJ1-1, the V gene TRBV5-1; 7 bases match TRBD1. This CDR3 contains 13 residues. The ends lost 3 bases at V and 4 bases at J; junction bases unmatched: 3. The germline V gene has CDR1 SGHRS and CDR2 YFSETQ. The CDR3 here is CASSSQGGTEAFF. CDR3 DNA: TGCGCCAGCAGCTCGCAGGGGGGCACTGAAGCTTTCTTT.

CDR3 bases: TGTGCCAGCAGCCCCGGGGGGGAGGGTGAAAAACTGTTTTTT. Residues: CASSPGGEGEKLFF. The chain combines TRBV7-8 with TRBJ1-4; tentative D call: TRBD1 (5 bases). The germline V gene encodes CDR1 SGHVS and CDR2 FQNEAQ. The CDR3 is 14 residues long. V was trimmed by 5 bases and J by 7 bases, leaving 14 bases between them.

The chain employs TRBV7-3 and TRBJ1-3; the D is unclear. The CDR3 is made up of 18 amino acids. Per germline, CDR1 SGHTA and CDR2 FQGTGA. Trimming shortened V by 7 bases and J by 0 bases, and 22 bases separated the two germline ends. This CDR3 reads CASIPYPPLQFSGNTIYF. The CDR3 DNA follows: TGTGCCAGCATCCCCTACCCCCCCCTACAGTTCTCTGGAAACACCATATATTTT.

V is TRBV12-3 or TRBV12-4 and J is TRBJ1-5; the match to TRBD1 covers 9 bases. V trimming: 6 bases; J trimming: 5 bases; junction bases outside the gene matches: 2. This CDR3 is built from 13 residues. CDR3 region: CASRGQGYQPQHF. The DNA for the CDR3 is TGTGCCAGCAGGGGACAGGGCTATCAGCCCCAGCATTTT.

The J gene is TRBJ1-1, the V gene TRBV24-1; 11 bases map to TRBD1. The CDR3 sequence is 14 residues long. With V trimmed by 4 bases and J by 3 bases, 0 bases remained unmatched. Germline V gene sequence: CDR1 KGHDR, CDR2 SFDVKD. This chain's CDR3 is CATSEGQGDTEAFF. The DNA of the CDR3 is TGTGCCACCAGTGAGGGACAGGGGGACACTGAAGCTTTCTTT.

The genes are TRBV7-2 and TRBJ1-3, with a possible D match to TRBD1 (5 bases). CDR1 and CDR2 (germline): SGHTA, FQGNSA. The CDR3 covers 14 residues. V lost 1 base and J 3 bases, leaving 7 bases between the germline ends. This chain's CDR3 is CASSLGGYGNTIYF. The CDR3 coding sequence is TGTGCCAGCAGCTTAGGGGGCTATGGAAACACCATATATTTT. Supplemented by reference TRBV7-2 and TRBJ1-3, the full variable domain reads GAGVSQSPSNKVTEKGKDVELRCDPISGHTALYWYRQSLGQGLEFLIYFQGNSAPDKSGLPSDRFSAERTGGSVSTLTIQRTQQEDSAVYLCASSLGGYGNTIYFGEGSWLTVV.